This T cell receptor beta chain was recovered during a study of T-cell memory formation after mild COVID-19. One entry per CDR3 protein results from TCRdb running MiXCR on the 5' RACE reads. This sample carries about 16,000 distinct CDR3 sequences, approximately 23% of them seen once, and the ten largest clones take about three fifths. This clonotype is hyperexpanded. Its target is unknown. An end of the junction differs from the germline gene, which may be a read error. Study findings and constraints: Still unconfirmed is whether the second-wave clones peaking on day 37 recognized SARS-CoV-2. Contracting CD4+ clones sat mainly in CM and EM; CD8+ in EMRA. The pre-infection memory compartment contained some responding clones, suggesting cross-reactive memory joined.

This CDR3 comprises 18 residues. Per the germline V gene, CDR1 is MNHNY and CDR2 is SVGAGI (reference sequence). Sequenced: PBMCs or a T cell subset sorted from them (not recorded which). J is TRBJ1-4 and V is TRBV6-6, with 7 bases fitting TRBD1. The receptor was isolated from a man between 18 and 29 years old who had mild COVID-19 (a few samples of this study predate the infection). Cell type and time point are not known. CDR3 region: CASSHSLQGTATNEKLFF. The CDR3 DNA sequence: TGTGCCAGCAGTCACTCCCTACAGGGGACAGCAACTAATGAAAAACTGTTTTTT.